This T cell receptor (beta chain) is drawn from a study of cytomegalovirus exposure and HLA in healthy donors. TCRdb's copy holds only in-frame clones and misses some; the assay was immunoSEQ multiplex PCR. Here the sample spans 90,000 to 150,000 clones, approximately 86% being singletons. The ends were cut back, 4 bases at V and 2 bases at J, with 11 bases in the middle. Germline CDR1 is SQVTM and CDR2 is ANQGSEA. CDR3 length: 14 amino acids. Study outcomes and limitations: According to a subsequent analysis, TCR clusters identified in the first cohort showed a tendency to co-occur across the approximately 120 validation repertoires. Cytomegalovirus association was listed for about 150 TCR beta chains.

The donors formed part of the approximately 130-subject validation cohort, distinct from the roughly 700-subject first cohort. About this clone: Its antigen is as yet unknown.

J is TRBJ1-4 and V is TRBV29-1; D not resolved. Sequenced: PBMCs. This receptor was obtained from a man aged 18-30 years in good health and CMV-seropositive. The CDR3 region has the DNA TGCAGCGTTGTGGTTACCGGGACTAATGAAAAACTGTTTTTT. This encodes CSVVVTGTNEKLFF. The full variable domain, with the rest looked up from reference TRBV29-1 and TRBJ1-4, is SAVISQKPSRDICQRGTSLTIQCQVDSQVTMMFWYRQQPGQSLTLIATANQGSEATYESGFVIDKFPISRPNLTFSTLTVSNMSPEDSSIYLCSVVVTGTNEKLFFGSGTQLSVL.